This T cell receptor beta chain appears in the sequencing data of a study of metastatic and nonmetastatic thyroid tumors. Turning to the study itself: Across peripheral blood and tumor or nodule tissue samples taken from malignant and benign thyroid patients, the repertoires were compared with one another. Points from the study as a whole: In both blood and tumor samples, TCR beta diversity was reported significantly higher for malignant than benign nodules.

This clone was picked up many times. Its antigen is currently unknown. Authors' processing steps: The study's classifier, a distant-metastasis tool for papillary thyroid cancer, was built using CDR3 differences across clinicopathological groups. TCRdb re-clonotyped the PCR reads through MiXCR. These V and J calls are TCRdb output, not the study's own analysis. The sample has about 16,000 clones; under 15% are singletons. Every patient was untreated before thyroid surgery. This TCR came from a female donor with papillary thyroid cancer or a benign thyroid nodule (not recorded which). Some clones in this sample may be carry-over from other donors' samples. The specimen was tumor tissue.

The CDR3 is CSASGVNYEQYF. CDR3 in DNA: TGCAGTGCTAGCGGGGTGAACTACGAGCAGTACTTC. The chain links TRBV20-1 to TRBJ2-7; TRBD2 is a possible D gene (5 bases). V dropped 3 bases and J dropped 3 bases, with 9 bases sitting between them. The CDR3 loop spans 12 amino acids. Germline V CDR1 and CDR2: DFQATT, SNEGSKA (reference sequence).